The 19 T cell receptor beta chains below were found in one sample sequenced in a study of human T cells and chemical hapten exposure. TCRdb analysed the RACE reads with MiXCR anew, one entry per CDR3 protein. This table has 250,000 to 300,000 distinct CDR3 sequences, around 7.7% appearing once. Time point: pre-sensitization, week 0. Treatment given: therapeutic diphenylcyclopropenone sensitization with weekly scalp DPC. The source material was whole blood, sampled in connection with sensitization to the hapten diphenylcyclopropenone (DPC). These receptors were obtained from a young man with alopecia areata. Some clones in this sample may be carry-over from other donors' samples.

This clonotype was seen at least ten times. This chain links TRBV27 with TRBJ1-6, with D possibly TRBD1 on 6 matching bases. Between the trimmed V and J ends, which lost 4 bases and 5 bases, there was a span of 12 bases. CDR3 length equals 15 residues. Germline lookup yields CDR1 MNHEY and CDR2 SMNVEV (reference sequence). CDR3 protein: CASSSGGLNNSPLHF. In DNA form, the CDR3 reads TGTGCCAGCAGTTCCGGGGGCCTTAATAATTCACCCCTCCACTTT.

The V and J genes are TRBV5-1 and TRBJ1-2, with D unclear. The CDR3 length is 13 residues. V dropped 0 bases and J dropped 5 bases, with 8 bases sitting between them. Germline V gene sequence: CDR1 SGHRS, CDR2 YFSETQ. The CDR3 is CASSLEPAYGYTF. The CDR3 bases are TGCGCCAGCAGCTTGGAACCCGCTTATGGCTACACCTTC.

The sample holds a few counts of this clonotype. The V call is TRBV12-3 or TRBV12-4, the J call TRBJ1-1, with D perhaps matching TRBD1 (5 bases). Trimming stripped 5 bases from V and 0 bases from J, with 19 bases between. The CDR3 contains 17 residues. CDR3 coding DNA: TGTGCCAGCAGTCCACCAAATAGCAGGGTCGTGAACACTGAAGCTTTCTTT. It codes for CASSPPNSRVVNTEAFF.

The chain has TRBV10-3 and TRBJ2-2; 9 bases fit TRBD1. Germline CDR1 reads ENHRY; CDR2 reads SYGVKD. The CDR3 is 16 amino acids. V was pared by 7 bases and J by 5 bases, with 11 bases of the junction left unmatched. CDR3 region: CAINLGQTGGTGELFF. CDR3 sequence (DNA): TGTGCCATCAACCTCGGCCAGACAGGGGGAACCGGGGAGCTGTTTTTT.

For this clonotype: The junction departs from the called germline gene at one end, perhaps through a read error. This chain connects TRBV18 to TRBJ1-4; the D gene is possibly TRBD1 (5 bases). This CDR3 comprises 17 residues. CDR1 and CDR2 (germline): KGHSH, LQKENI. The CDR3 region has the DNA TGTGCCAGCTCACCCCAATACGACGGGACTACTAATGAAAAACCGTTTTTT. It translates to CASSPQYDGTTNEKPFF.

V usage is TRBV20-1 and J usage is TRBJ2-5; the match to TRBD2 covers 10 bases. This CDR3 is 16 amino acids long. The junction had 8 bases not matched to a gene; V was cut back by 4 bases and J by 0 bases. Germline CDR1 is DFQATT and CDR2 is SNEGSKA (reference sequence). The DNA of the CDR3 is TGCAGTGCTATAAACTTACTAGCGGGGTACCAAGAGACCCAGTACTTC. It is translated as CSAINLLAGYQETQYF.

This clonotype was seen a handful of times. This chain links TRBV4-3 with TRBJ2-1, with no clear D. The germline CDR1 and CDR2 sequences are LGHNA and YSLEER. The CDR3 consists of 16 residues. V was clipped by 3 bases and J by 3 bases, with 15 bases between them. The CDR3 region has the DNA TGCGCCAGCAGCCAGGCCGTAGGAAGGGTCTACAATGAGCAGTTCTTC. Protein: CASSQAVGRVYNEQFF.

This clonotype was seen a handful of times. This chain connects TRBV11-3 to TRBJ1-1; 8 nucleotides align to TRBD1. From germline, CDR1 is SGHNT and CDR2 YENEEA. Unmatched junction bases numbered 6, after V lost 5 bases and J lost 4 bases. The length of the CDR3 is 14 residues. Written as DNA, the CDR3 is TGTGCCAGCAGCCTACGACAGGGGAGCACTGAAGCTTTCTTT. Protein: CASSLRQGSTEAFF.

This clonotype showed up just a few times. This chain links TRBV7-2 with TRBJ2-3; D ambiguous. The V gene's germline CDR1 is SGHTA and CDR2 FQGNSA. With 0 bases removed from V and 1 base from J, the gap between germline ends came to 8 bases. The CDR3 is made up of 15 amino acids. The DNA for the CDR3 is TGTGCCAGCAGCTTAGCGCCTGGGGGCACAGATACGCAGTATTTT. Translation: CASSLAPGGTDTQYF.

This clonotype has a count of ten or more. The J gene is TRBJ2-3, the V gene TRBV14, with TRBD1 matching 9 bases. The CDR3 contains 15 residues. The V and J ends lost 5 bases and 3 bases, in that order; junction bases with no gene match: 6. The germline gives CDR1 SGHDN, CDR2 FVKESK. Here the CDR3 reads CASSIWTGATDTQYF. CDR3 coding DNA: TGTGCCAGCAGCATTTGGACAGGGGCAACAGATACGCAGTATTTT.

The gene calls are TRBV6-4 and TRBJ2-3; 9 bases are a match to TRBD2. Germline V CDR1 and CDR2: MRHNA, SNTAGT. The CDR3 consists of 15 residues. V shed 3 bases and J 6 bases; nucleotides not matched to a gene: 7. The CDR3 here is CASSEGGGATDTQYF. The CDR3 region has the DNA TGTGCCAGCAGTGAAGGCGGGGGGGCAACCGATACGCAGTATTTT.

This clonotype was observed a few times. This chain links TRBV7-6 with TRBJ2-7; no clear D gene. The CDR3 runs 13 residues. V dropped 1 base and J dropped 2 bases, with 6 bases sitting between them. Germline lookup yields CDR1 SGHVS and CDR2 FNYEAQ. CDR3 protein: CASSLETPYEQYF. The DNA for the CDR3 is TGTGCCAGCAGCTTAGAAACCCCCTACGAGCAGTACTTC.

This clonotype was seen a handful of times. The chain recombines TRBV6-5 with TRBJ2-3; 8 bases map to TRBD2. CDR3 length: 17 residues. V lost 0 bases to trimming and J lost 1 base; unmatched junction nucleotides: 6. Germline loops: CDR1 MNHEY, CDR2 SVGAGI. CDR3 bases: TGTGCCAGCAGTTACTCTCTCGGGGGGGCGCGCACAGATACGCAGTATTTT. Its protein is CASSYSLGGARTDTQYF.

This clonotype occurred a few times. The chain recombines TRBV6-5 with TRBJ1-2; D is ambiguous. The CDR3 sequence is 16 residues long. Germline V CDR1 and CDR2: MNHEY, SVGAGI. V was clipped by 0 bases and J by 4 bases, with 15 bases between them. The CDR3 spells CASSYSILLGPYGYTF. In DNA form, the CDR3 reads TGTGCCAGCAGTTACTCGATTTTGCTCGGCCCCTATGGCTACACCTTC.

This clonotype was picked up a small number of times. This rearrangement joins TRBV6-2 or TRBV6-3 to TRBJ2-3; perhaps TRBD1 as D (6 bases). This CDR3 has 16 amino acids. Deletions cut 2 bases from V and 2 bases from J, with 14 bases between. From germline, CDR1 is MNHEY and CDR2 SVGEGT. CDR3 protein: CASSYAQGLFTDTQYF. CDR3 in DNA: TGTGCCAGCAGTTACGCGCAGGGGCTCTTCACAGATACGCAGTATTTT.

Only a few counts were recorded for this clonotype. CDR3 coding DNA: TGCAGCGTTGGGGACAGCTATGGCTACACCTTC. Amino acid sequence: CSVGDSYGYTF. The chain has TRBV29-1 and TRBJ1-2; 7 nucleotides match TRBD1. V gave up 4 bases and J gave up 4 bases; unmatched junction bases: 0. The CDR3 loop spans 11 amino acids. CDR1 SQVTM and CDR2 ANQGSEA come from the germline V gene.

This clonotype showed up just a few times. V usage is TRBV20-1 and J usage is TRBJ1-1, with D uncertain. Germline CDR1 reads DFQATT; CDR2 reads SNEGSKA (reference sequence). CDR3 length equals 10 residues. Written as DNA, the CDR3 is TGCAGGGCCCAGAACACTGAAGCTTTCTTT. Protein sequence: CRAQNTEAFF.

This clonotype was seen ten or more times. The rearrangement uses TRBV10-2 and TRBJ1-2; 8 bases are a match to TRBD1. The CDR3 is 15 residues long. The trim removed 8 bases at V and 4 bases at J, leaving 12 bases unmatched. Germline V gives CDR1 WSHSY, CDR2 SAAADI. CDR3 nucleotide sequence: TGCGCCAGCGGACAGGGCCTACCTTCGGGCTATGGCTACACCTTC. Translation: CASGQGLPSGYGYTF.

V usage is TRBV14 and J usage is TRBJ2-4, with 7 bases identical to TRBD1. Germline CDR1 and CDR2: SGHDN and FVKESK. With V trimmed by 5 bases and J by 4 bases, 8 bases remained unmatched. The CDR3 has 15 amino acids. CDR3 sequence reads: CASSYQTGIKNIQYF. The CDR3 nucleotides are TGTGCCAGCAGCTACCAGACAGGGATTAAAAACATTCAGTACTTC.